These T cell receptor beta chains were read from a single sample in a study of cytomegalovirus exposure and HLA in healthy donors. Method: immunoSEQ multiplex PCR; TCRdb's copy keeps in-frame clones and lacks some. This sample carries 110,000 to 150,000 clones, around four fifths of them seen once, and the ten largest clones take 1.5% to 2.5%. The sequenced sample was PBMCs. Receptor source: a woman aged 40 to 49 in good health and CMV-seronegative. The CDR3 runs from the conserved cysteine through the conserved F or W. The D gene is left open where the match is weak. Clone size is stated in some rows and not others, as once, few, many or a class when expanded.

>TRBV2|NA|NA|TRBJ2-5
CASSGSSGVETQYF
TGTGCCAGCAGTGGGTCATCAGGGGTTGAGACCCAGTACTTC
>TRBV11-2|TRBD1|NA|TRBJ1-4
CASTFPPGQGIWRGEKLFF
TGTGCCAGCACCTTTCCACCGGGACAGGGTATTTGGCGAGGGGAAAAACTGTTTTTT
>TRBV19|NA|once|TRBJ2-5
CASSIDLAGGLTGETQYF
TGTGCCAGTAGTATAGATCTGGCAGGGGGGCTGACAGGAGAGACCCAGTACTTC
>TRBV7-3|TRBD1|NA|TRBJ1-1
CASSPGQGAHAPNTEAFF
TGTGCCAGCAGCCCCGGACAGGGGGCCCATGCACCGAACACTGAAGCTTTCTTT
>TRBV5-1|NA|NA|TRBJ1-1
CASSSQGGGDTEAFF
TGCGCCAGCAGCAGCCAAGGGGGAGGGGACACTGAAGCTTTCTTT
>TRBV27|NA|NA|TRBJ2-1
CASSLIPPYNEQFF
TGTGCCAGCAGTCTTATTCCTCCCTACAATGAGCAGTTCTTC
>TRBV5-5|NA|NA|TRBJ1-5
CASSLTHGDQPQHF
TGTGCCAGCAGCCTCACCCACGGGGATCAGCCCCAGCATTTT
>TRBV16|NA|NA|TRBJ1-5
CASRHDRSKQPQHF
TGTGCCAGCAGACACGACAGAAGCAAACAGCCCCAGCATTTT
>TRBV18|NA|NA|TRBJ1-1
CASSPGRDTEAFF
TGTGCCAGCTCACCTGGCAGGGACACTGAAGCTTTCTTT
>TRBV9|NA|NA|TRBJ2-1
CASSVAASPYNEQFF
TGTGCCAGCAGCGTAGCGGCTAGCCCGTACAATGAGCAGTTCTTC
>TRBV14|NA|NA|TRBJ2-4
CASGGSGNIQYF
TGTGCCAGTGGGGGGAGCGGAAACATTCAGTACTTC